These 30 T cell receptor beta chains were all obtained from the same sample, sequenced in a study of T cell responses to AZD1222 COVID-19 vaccine (dated by TCRdb to the early 2020s). The intended sense of this specimen's time point label: baseline before first vaccination. To prepare the library, the immunoSEQ multiplex PCR assay was applied. The clones in this table, taken by TCRdb from immuneACCESS, are in-frame only. Not every clone is retained; where verified, under half of the shortfall comes from an unresolved V gene, and the cause of the rest is unknown. The sample profile shows over 85,000 clones; 70% to 90% of them were found once. Around 3.2% of the sample is taken by the ten largest. Sequenced material: peripheral blood, taken on day 0 of AZD1222 vaccination. These receptors all stem from an adult in good health.

The rearrangement uses TRBV28 and TRBJ1-6; 9 bases align to TRBD1. CDR3 length equals 15 residues. Germline V gene lookup returns CDR1 MDHEN and CDR2 SYDVKM. The J segment lost 10 bases and the V segment lost 5 bases, leaving 9 bases of the junction unmatched. The CDR3 here is CASSPRTGVGSPLHF. The CDR3 nucleotides are TGTGCCAGCAGTCCGAGGACAGGGGTGGGGTCACCCCTCCACTTT.

V is TRBV6-2 or TRBV6-3 and J is TRBJ1-2, with 9 bases fitting TRBD1. Germline V CDR1 and CDR2: MNHEY, SVGEGT. This CDR3 region has 17 residues. V was clipped by 5 bases and J by 2 bases; unmatched bases: 12. The CDR3 bases are TGTGCCAGCAGTACCCTACCGGGACAGGGATCCAACTATGGCTACACCTTC. Amino acid sequence: CASSTLPGQGSNYGYTF.

The V and J genes are TRBV15 and TRBJ2-5, with D possibly TRBD2 on 6 matching bases. Trimming pared 3 bases from V and 4 bases from J, leaving 15 bases between. CDR3 length equals 15 residues. Germline CDR1 and CDR2: LNHNV and YYDKDF (reference sequence). The CDR3 loop reads CATSSPARGLETQYF. CDR3 nucleotide sequence: TGTGCCACCAGCAGCCCAGCGCGGGGACTAGAGACCCAGTACTTC.

This clone was observed a handful of times. The V and J genes are TRBV6-5 and TRBJ1-2; 9 bases map to TRBD1. The junction had 11 bases not matched to a gene; V was cut back by 5 bases and J by 7 bases. The germline gives CDR1 MNHEY, CDR2 SVGAGI. The CDR3 contains 15 residues. The CDR3 loop is CASSTLDRGKGGYTF. The CDR3 DNA sequence: TGTGCCAGCAGTACGCTGGACAGGGGAAAGGGTGGCTACACCTTC.

The DNA of the CDR3 is TGCGCCAGCAGCCCTGCCAGCTTTAACTATGGCTACACCTTC. Translation: CASSPASFNYGYTF. The chain has TRBV5-1 and TRBJ1-2; D is ambiguous. This CDR3 is 14 amino acids long. Germline CDR1 and CDR2: SGHRS and YFSETQ. With 4 bases removed from V and 1 base from J, the gap between germline ends came to 11 bases.

This sequence joins TRBV6-5 and TRBJ1-1; D gene uncertain. This CDR3 spans 11 amino acids. CDR1 MNHEY and CDR2 SVGAGI come from the germline V gene. V lost 11 bases, J lost 1 base, and 8 bases lay in between. CDR3 residues: CASFRNTEAFF. The CDR3 coding sequence is TGTGCCTCTTTTCGGAACACTGAAGCTTTCTTT.

The chain employs TRBV11-2 and TRBJ1-4; no definite D call. The CDR3 has 15 amino acids. The germline V gene has CDR1 SGHAT and CDR2 FQNNGV. Trimming took 5 bases from V and 1 from J, leaving 11 bases between them. CDR3 sequence reads: CASSPSGRTNEKLFF. The CDR3 DNA sequence: TGTGCCAGCAGCCCGTCGGGGAGAACTAATGAAAAACTGTTTTTT.

The chain combines TRBV19 with TRBJ1-6; TRBD1 is a possible D gene (5 bases). CDR3 length: 16 residues. CDR1 LNHDA and CDR2 SQIVND come from the germline V gene (reference sequence). The germline V and J ends were trimmed by 3 bases and 8 bases, with 17 bases remaining between them. The CDR3 DNA is TGTGCCAGTAGTATTCCCCTCGGGGGATCGGATTCACCCCTCCACTTT. This codes for CASSIPLGGSDSPLHF.

This chain links TRBV4-3 with TRBJ2-7, with D possibly TRBD2 on 5 matching bases. Germline V lookup: CDR1 LGHNA, CDR2 YSLEER. This CDR3 has 15 amino acids. V was trimmed by 0 bases and J by 5 bases, leaving 14 bases between them. CDR3 coding DNA: TGCGCCAGCAGCCAAGAGTTTGTAGGGAGCGACGAGCAGTACTTC. It codes for CASSQEFVGSDEQYF.

The J gene is TRBJ2-2, the V gene TRBV19; D unresolved. Per the germline V gene, CDR1 is LNHDA and CDR2 is SQIVND (reference sequence). Trimming shortened V by 0 bases and J by 1 base, and 6 bases separated the two germline ends. This CDR3 spans 15 amino acids. In nucleotides, the CDR3 is TGTGCCAGTAGTATAGATTCAGGGAACACCGGGGAGCTGTTTTTT. Protein: CASSIDSGNTGELFF.

This sequence joins TRBV5-5 and TRBJ1-5; D possibly corresponds to TRBD1 (6 bases). The ends were cut back, 1 base at V and 4 bases at J, with 6 bases in the middle. The CDR3 length is 13 residues. The germline V gene encodes CDR1 SGHKS and CDR2 YYEKEE (reference sequence). The CDR3 region is CASSLQGNQPQHF. The CDR3 nucleotides are TGTGCCAGCAGCTTGCAGGGGAATCAGCCCCAGCATTTT. The full variable domain, completed using reference TRBV5-5 and TRBJ1-5, is DAGVTQSPTHLIKTRGQQVTLRCSPISGHKSVSWYQQVLGQGPQFIFQYYEKEERGRGNFPDRFSARQFPNYSSELNVNALLLGDSALYLCASSLQGNQPQHFGDGTRLSIL.

The chain couples TRBV7-2 to TRBJ2-3; 9 bases align to TRBD2. This CDR3 has 14 residues. Germline V gene data show CDR1 as SGHTA and CDR2 as FQGNSA. The V segment lost 5 bases and the J segment 4 bases; nucleotides outside the gene matches: 4. The DNA of the CDR3 is TGTGCCAGCAGCGCCAGACTAGCGGCAGATACGCAGTATTTT. It codes for CASSARLAADTQYF. Combining the CDR3 with reference TRBV7-2 and TRBJ2-3 gives the whole variable domain GAGVSQSPSNKVTEKGKDVELRCDPISGHTALYWYRQSLGQGLEFLIYFQGNSAPDKSGLPSDRFSAERTGGSVSTLTIQRTQQEDSAVYLCASSARLAADTQYFGPGTRLTVL.

This clone was counted a single time. The chain employs TRBV6-5 and TRBJ1-6, with TRBD1 matching over 9 bases. V lost 6 bases and J lost 5; bases outside the gene matches: 5. This CDR3 comprises 15 residues. The V gene's germline CDR1 is MNHEY and CDR2 SVGAGI. The CDR3 sequence is CASRLGQGNNSPLHF. CDR3 bases: TGTGCCAGCAGACTCGGACAGGGGAATAATTCACCCCTCCACTTT.

The rearrangement uses TRBV29-1 and TRBJ2-3; the match to TRBD1 covers 9 bases. Germline-derived CDR1 and CDR2 are SQVTM and ANQGSEA. The CDR3 spans 14 residues. J lost 2 bases, V lost 5 bases, and 5 bases had no gene match. The CDR3 sequence: CSVWDRETTDTQYF. CDR3 nucleotides: TGCAGCGTTTGGGACAGGGAGACCACAGATACGCAGTATTTT.

The chain uses TRBV3-1 (or the pseudogene TRBV3-2) and TRBJ2-5, with 7 nucleotides matching TRBD1. The CDR3 has 15 residues. The germline gives CDR1 LGHDT, CDR2 YNNKEL (reference sequence). V dropped 6 bases and J dropped 1; count of bases not matched to a gene: 8. CDR3 amino acids: CASSRQGGPQETQYF. Written as DNA, the CDR3 is TGTGCCAGCAGTAGACAGGGTGGCCCCCAAGAGACCCAGTACTTC.

The genes are TRBV7-2 and TRBJ1-5, with D possibly matching TRBD1 (6 bases). The V end was cut by 5 bases, the J end by 5 bases, with 13 bases between. The CDR3 consists of 14 residues. The germline CDR1 and CDR2 sequences are SGHTA and FQGNSA. CDR3 residues: CASSARGDDQPQHF. The CDR3 bases are TGTGCCAGCAGCGCCAGGGGAGATGATCAGCCCCAGCATTTT.

This chain uses TRBV7-2 with TRBJ1-5; possible D gene TRBD1, 5 bases. Per the germline V gene, CDR1 is SGHTA and CDR2 is FQGNSA. The CDR3 contains 15 residues. V lost 5 bases and J 2 bases, leaving 13 bases between the germline ends. The CDR3 protein is CASSPFSGGNQPQHF. The CDR3 bases are TGTGCCAGCAGCCCTTTTTCGGGGGGCAATCAGCCCCAGCATTTT.

The V call is TRBV5-1, the J call TRBJ2-6; D gene uncertain. The V gene lost 0 bases and the J gene lost 0 bases, with 10 bases spanning the gap. Germline V lookup: CDR1 SGHRS, CDR2 YFSETQ. CDR3 length equals 17 residues. This CDR3 reads CASSLDLVGSGANVLTF. For the CDR3, the DNA is TGCGCCAGCAGCTTGGATTTAGTGGGCTCTGGGGCCAACGTCCTGACTTTC.

The V call is TRBV28, the J call TRBJ1-5; D perhaps matches TRBD1 (5 bases). Germline assignment: CDR1 MDHEN and CDR2 SYDVKM. This CDR3 region has 13 residues. Trimming pared 6 bases from V and 3 bases from J, leaving 9 bases between. CDR3 protein: CASRGTDNQPQHF. Written as DNA, the CDR3 is TGTGCCAGCAGAGGGACGGACAATCAGCCCCAGCATTTT.

The rearrangement links TRBV10-3 to TRBJ2-5; D possibly corresponds to TRBD1 (5 bases). The germline gives CDR1 ENHRY, CDR2 SYGVKD. V lost 10 bases, J lost 0 bases, and 12 bases lay in between. This CDR3 is 13 amino acids long. CDR3 coding DNA: TGTGCCACCGGTCCAGGGTACCAAGAGACCCAGTACTTC. Protein sequence: CATGPGYQETQYF.

This clone was found a few times. The chain is built from TRBV10-3 and TRBJ2-7, with 8 bases matching TRBD2. Germline-derived CDR1 and CDR2 are ENHRY and SYGVKD. After removal of 8 bases from V and 6 bases from J, the junction contained 6 bases not matched to a gene. There are 12 residues in the CDR3. DNA of the CDR3: TGTGCCATCCGGGGGGGGAGTCCCGAGCAGTACTTC. Protein: CAIRGGSPEQYF.

The chain has TRBV7-2 and TRBJ2-1; 7 bases align to TRBD2. V dropped 5 bases and J dropped 0; count of bases not matched to a gene: 13. The CDR3 is 18 amino acids. Germline CDR1 and CDR2: SGHTA and FQGNSA. The CDR3 bases are TGTGCCAGCAGCGAATATGCCTCAGCGGGGAGCTCCTACAATGAGCAGTTCTTC. Translated: CASSEYASAGSSYNEQFF.

J is TRBJ2-7 and V is TRBV14; 7 bases fit TRBD2. Germline CDR1 is SGHDN and CDR2 is FVKESK. The length of the CDR3 is 15 residues. J was trimmed by 2 bases and V by 0 bases; bases with no gene match: 4. The CDR3 protein is CASSQERAGAYEQYF. The CDR3 coding sequence is TGTGCCAGCAGCCAAGAAAGGGCGGGAGCCTACGAGCAGTACTTC.

The gene calls are TRBV4-2 and TRBJ2-7, with 11 bases identical to TRBD2. V shed 0 bases and J 9 bases; nucleotides not matched to a gene: 19. The CDR3 runs to 19 residues. Germline loops: CDR1 LGHNA, CDR2 YNFKEQ. The CDR3 region has the DNA TGTGCCAGCAGCCAAGATCTACGCAGGGGTTCTAGCGGGAGGTCGGGGCAGTACTTC. Its protein is CASSQDLRRGSSGRSGQYF.

This clone was detected only once. The chain carries TRBV3-1 (or the pseudogene TRBV3-2) and TRBJ1-1; D is possibly TRBD1 (5 bases). V dropped 5 bases and J dropped 0 bases, with 10 bases sitting between them. Per the germline V gene, CDR1 is LGHDT and CDR2 is YNNKEL (reference sequence). The CDR3 consists of 14 residues. The CDR3 DNA reads TGTGCCAGCAGCATAAGACAGATGAACACTGAAGCTTTCTTT. The encoded protein is CASSIRQMNTEAFF.

The V and J genes are TRBV6-4 and TRBJ2-7; TRBD1 matches 7 bases. CDR3 length equals 17 residues. The V gene end was trimmed by 6 bases and the J gene end by 4 bases; junction bases not matched to a gene: 18. Per germline, CDR1 MRHNA and CDR2 SNTAGT. CDR3 loop: CASSPQKRQGPFYEQYF. In DNA, the CDR3 is TGTGCCAGCAGCCCCCAGAAGAGACAGGGACCTTTTTACGAGCAGTACTTC.

This sequence joins TRBV29-1 and TRBJ1-2; D is perhaps TRBD1 (5 bases). CDR1 and CDR2 (germline): SQVTM, ANQGSEA. V shed 8 bases and J shed 7 bases, with 23 bases lying between them. CDR3 length: 14 amino acids. CDR3 DNA sequence: TGCAGCCTATCTGACCCGGGGGGAACGCGTGGCTACACCTTC. It specifies CSLSDPGGTRGYTF.

The chain has TRBV5-6 and TRBJ1-1; no reliable D call. The CDR3 has 15 residues. In germline, CDR1 is SGHDT, CDR2 YYEEEE. V was pared by 2 bases and J by 0 bases, with 11 bases between. CDR3 sequence (DNA): TGTGCCAGCAGCTTAACACAGAGACTGAACACTGAAGCTTTCTTT. Translated: CASSLTQRLNTEAFF.

This clone was seen more than once but under ten times. The V gene is TRBV11-2, the J gene TRBJ2-3, with 8 bases matching TRBD2. Per germline, CDR1 SGHAT and CDR2 FQNNGV. The CDR3 is 16 amino acids. V dropped 2 bases and J dropped 4; count of bases not matched to a gene: 8. This chain's CDR3 is CASSLLRGRSSDTQYF. The CDR3 nucleotides read TGTGCCAGCAGCTTATTGCGCGGGAGGAGCTCAGATACGCAGTATTTT.

J is TRBJ2-1 and V is TRBV5-1; 13 bases match TRBD2. Germline-derived CDR1 and CDR2 are SGHRS and YFSETQ. This CDR3 comprises 16 residues. The J segment lost 8 bases and the V segment lost 4 bases, leaving 9 bases of the junction unmatched. The CDR3: CASSRSGTSGIDEQFF. The CDR3 DNA reads TGCGCCAGCAGCAGGTCCGGGACTAGCGGGATAGATGAGCAGTTCTTC.